This T cell receptor beta chain was retrieved from a study of technical replicates of blood from a handful of donors. Germline V CDR1 and CDR2: SGDLS, YYNGEE. V lost 1 base to trimming and J lost 1 base; unmatched junction nucleotides: 1. CDR3 size: 14 residues. The data were produced by immunoSEQ multiplex PCR, yet TCRdb's version contains in-frame clones alone and is incomplete. The sample has more than 65,000 clones; around nine tenths are singletons. Sequencing was done on a sample of T cells isolated from PBMCs. The chain links TRBV9 to TRBJ2-7; 8 bases fit TRBD1. This TCR was recovered from a human donor in good health. The CDR3, as DNA: TGTGCCAGCAGCGTAAGACAGGGGTCCTACGAGCAGTACTTC. Residues: CASSVRQGSYEQYF.